The text below deals with one T cell receptor beta chain. Its target is not known. This table comes from immunoSEQ multiplex PCR, and its TCRdb copy is limited to in-frame clones, with some not included. This sample has about 140,000 clones; about 92% occur once, and the top ten carry 0.85% to 0.95%. The data derive from a study of T cell responses to AZD1222 COVID-19 vaccine. Study-level findings and limits: Repertoires were sampled only after the peak T cell response.

Source: peripheral blood, taken on day 0 of MenACWY control vaccination. This receptor was taken from an adult in good health.

Here the CDR3 DNA reads TGTGCCAGCACCCCTTGGAGGGGACAGGGCCTACCCTTGAACACTGAAGCTTTCTTT. It encodes CASTPWRGQGLPLNTEAFF. V usage is TRBV6-2 or TRBV6-3 and J usage is TRBJ1-1, with 9 positions matching TRBD1. This CDR3 spans 19 amino acids. Losses at the gene ends were 7 bases for V and 0 bases for J; bases not matched to a gene: 18. CDR1 MNHEY and CDR2 SVGEGT come from the germline V gene.